Listed here is a single T cell receptor (beta chain). Its antigen is unknown. The data were obtained in a study of T cell responses to AZD1222 COVID-19 vaccine. Study findings and constraints: Receipt of two AZD1222 doses was followed by a rise in Spike-specific TCR breadth and depth. Females outnumbered males among donors, who were mostly white British; clonal diversity was possibly underestimated.

The method was immunoSEQ multiplex PCR; TCRdb's version includes in-frame clones alone and lacks a portion of them. The sample lists roughly 100,000 clones, more than 70% occurring once. The clonotype comes from an adult who received the AZD1222 COVID-19 vaccine. Specimen: peripheral blood, collected 28 days after the second AZD1222 dose.

DNA of the CDR3: TGTGCCAGCAGCTTAGTAAAGTCCCCTGAAGCTTTCTTT. Protein: CASSLVKSPEAFF. The rearrangement joins TRBV7-2 to TRBJ1-1; D gene ambiguous. The germline gives CDR1 SGHTA, CDR2 FQGNSA. Between the trimmed V and J ends, which lost 1 base and 6 bases, there was a span of 9 bases. The CDR3 is 13 residues long.